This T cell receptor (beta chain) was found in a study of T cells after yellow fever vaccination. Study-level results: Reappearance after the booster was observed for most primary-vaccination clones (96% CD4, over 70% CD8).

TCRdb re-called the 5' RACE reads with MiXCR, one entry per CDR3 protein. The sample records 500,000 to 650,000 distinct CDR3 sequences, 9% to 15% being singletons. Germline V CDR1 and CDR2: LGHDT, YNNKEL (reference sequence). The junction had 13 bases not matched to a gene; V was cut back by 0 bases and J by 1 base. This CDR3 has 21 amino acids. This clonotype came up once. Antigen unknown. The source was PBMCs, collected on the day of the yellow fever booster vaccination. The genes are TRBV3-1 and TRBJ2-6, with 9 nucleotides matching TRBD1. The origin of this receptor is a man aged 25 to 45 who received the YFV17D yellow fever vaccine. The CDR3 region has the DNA TGTGCCAGCAGCCAAGATTATCTAAGTGGGACAGGGCAATCTGGGGCCAACGTCCTGACTTTC. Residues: CASSQDYLSGTGQSGANVLTF.